The rows below give T cell receptor beta chains drawn from one sample of a study of control samples from healthy donors and cancer patients. Sequenced by immunoSEQ multiplex PCR; TCRdb stores in-frame clones only, minus some. The repertoire has some 120,000 clones, more than 80% of them found once; the top ten carry over 2%. The sequenced sample was blood. These receptors came from a man between 18 and 29 years old in good health. The CDR3 runs from the conserved cysteine through the conserved F or W. Each record gives: V gene, J gene, D gene, clone size, CDR3 protein, CDR3 DNA. A D gene is named only where the DNA matches it firmly. Clone size, where shown, is once, few, many, or a class for clones that have expanded.

TRBV28	TRBJ1-1	TRBD1	NA	CASRRGRNTEAFF	TGTGCCAGCAGGAGGGGGCGGAACACTGAAGCTTTCTTT
TRBV7-9	TRBJ2-3	NA	once	CASSLSGSSTDTQYF	TGTGCCAGCAGCTTAAGCGGGTCTAGCACAGATACGCAGTATTTT
TRBV7-8	TRBJ1-5	NA	NA	CATRSADTQHF	TGTGCCACTCGATCGGCAGATACGCAGCATTTT
TRBV18	TRBJ2-3	NA	NA	CASSPLRDQTSDTQYF	TGTGCCAGCTCACCCCTCCGGGACCAAACCTCAGATACGCAGTATTTT
TRBV5-6	TRBJ2-2	TRBD1	NA	CASSLGTALNTGELFF	TGTGCCAGCAGCTTAGGGACAGCCTTGAACACCGGGGAGCTGTTTTTT
TRBV10-3	TRBJ1-2	NA	many	CAISELPTNYGYTF	TGTGCCATCAGTGAGCTCCCCACAAACTATGGCTACACCTTC
TRBV6-5	TRBJ2-7	TRBD2	NA	CASSGGYEQYF	TGTGCCAGTAGCGGGGGGTACGAGCAGTACTTC
TRBV11-2	TRBJ1-2	NA	NA	CASSSGGDGYTF	TGTGCCAGCAGCTCTGGGGGGGATGGCTACACCTTC
TRBV9	TRBJ2-3	NA	NA	CASSVEGNTQYF	TGTGCCAGCAGCGTAGAGGGGAATACGCAGTATTTT
TRBV6-2/TRBV6-3	TRBJ2-5	NA	few	CASSYNSGDQETQYF	TGTGCCAGCAGTTATAATAGCGGCGACCAAGAGACCCAGTACTTC
TRBV2	TRBJ1-1	NA	NA	CASSEARQGTATEAFF	TGTGCCAGCAGTGAAGCGCGCCAGGGAACGGCCACTGAAGCTTTCTTT
TRBV5-1	TRBJ2-7	TRBD1	NA	CASSPGQGAYF	TGCGCCAGCAGCCCCGGACAGGGAGCGTACTTC
TRBV6-2/TRBV6-3	TRBJ2-7	NA	NA	CASSLYRSSYEQYF	TGTGCCAGCAGTCTCTACAGATCTAGTTACGAGCAGTACTTC
TRBV3-1/TRBV3-2	TRBJ2-2	NA	NA	CASSPRQGLTGELFF	TGTGCCAGCAGCCCGCGGCAGGGCCTCACCGGGGAGCTGTTTTTT
TRBV2	TRBJ1-2	NA	NA	CASQIRGLYGYTF	TGTGCCAGTCAAATACGGGGTCTTTATGGCTACACCTTC
TRBV27	TRBJ1-5	TRBD1	NA	CASRLTGELLPQHF	TGTGCCAGCAGGTTGACAGGGGAGCTCTTGCCCCAGCATTTT
TRBV7-8	TRBJ2-1	NA	NA	CASSFRDAAYNEQFF	TGTGCCAGCAGCTTCCGGGACGCCGCTTACAATGAGCAGTTCTTC
TRBV29-1	TRBJ2-3	TRBD1	NA	CSVQRRGQGATDTQYF	TGCAGCGTCCAGAGAAGGGGACAGGGGGCCACAGATACGCAGTATTTT
TRBV20-1	TRBJ2-1	NA	NA	CSANNEQFF	TGCAGTGCGAACAATGAGCAGTTCTTC
TRBV7-3	TRBJ2-2	NA	NA	CASSPVANTGELFF	TGTGCCAGCAGCCCCGTAGCGAACACCGGGGAGCTGTTTTTT
TRBV5-1	TRBJ1-1	NA	NA	CASSLSGDSTEAFF	TGCGCCAGCAGCTTATCAGGGGATTCCACTGAAGCTTTCTTT
TRBV11-3	TRBJ2-2	NA	NA	CASSLWGKNTGELFF	TGTGCCAGCAGTCTTTGGGGGAAGAACACCGGGGAGCTGTTTTTT
TRBV19	TRBJ1-1	NA	NA	CASSTGATEAFF	TGTGCCAGTAGTACAGGGGCCACTGAAGCTTTCTTT
TRBV19	TRBJ1-1	NA	NA	CASSSHQENTEAFF	TGTGCCAGTAGTAGTCATCAGGAGAACACTGAAGCTTTCTTT